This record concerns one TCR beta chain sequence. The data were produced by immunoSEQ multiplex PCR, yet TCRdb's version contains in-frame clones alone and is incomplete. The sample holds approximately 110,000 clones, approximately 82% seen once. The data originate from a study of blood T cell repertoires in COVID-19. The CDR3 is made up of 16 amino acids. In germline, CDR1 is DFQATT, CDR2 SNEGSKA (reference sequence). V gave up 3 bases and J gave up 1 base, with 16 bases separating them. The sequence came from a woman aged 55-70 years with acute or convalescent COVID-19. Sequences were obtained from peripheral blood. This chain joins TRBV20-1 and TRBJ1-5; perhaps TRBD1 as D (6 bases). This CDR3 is CSASYGRGMSNQPQHF. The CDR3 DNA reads TGCAGTGCTAGTTACGGCAGGGGAATGAGCAATCAGCCCCAGCATTTT.